This T cell receptor beta chain is from a study of T cells after posttransplantation cyclophosphamide. A remark on this clone: What it binds is not known.

Libraries were prepared by immunoSEQ multiplex PCR; TCRdb keeps only in-frame clonotypes and omits some of them. The sample lists 5,000 or so clones; roughly 93% were seen once. Study findings and constraints: Skin or GI-infiltrating T cells shared few TRB sequences with blood. TRB clonality was highly associated with recipient CMV seropositivity and reactivation. Donor CD8+ memory clones often dominated recipient blood repertoires at later times.

Trimming took 5 bases from V and 5 from J; bases not matched to a gene: 3. This CDR3 is built from 13 residues. Germline CDR1 is MNHNY and CDR2 is SVGAGI (reference sequence). This receptor was taken from a woman aged 55-70 years in good health, CMV-negative, and a related stem cell transplant donor. Sequencing used CD4+ T cells sorted from bone marrow. V gene TRBV6-6 combines with J gene TRBJ2-3; 8 bases fit TRBD2. CDR3 amino acids: CASSRGGKDTQYF. CDR3 nucleotides: TGTGCCAGCAGTCGGGGGGGTAAAGATACGCAGTATTTT.